The 8 T cell receptor beta chains below were found in one sample sequenced in a study of identical twins. TCRdb itself ran the 5' RACE reads through MiXCR, one entry per CDR3 protein. The profile shows about 890,000 distinct CDR3 sequences, 12% of them singletons. These data were likewise used in another study, on yellow fever vaccine responses in identical twins.

The sequenced sample consisted of PBMCs. Every receptor here comes from a woman aged 18-30 years in good health.

The chain recombines TRBV9 with TRBJ2-1; TRBD2 aligns across 10 bases. CDR3 length: 17 amino acids. V was pared by 4 bases and J by 8 bases, with 15 bases of the junction left unmatched. The germline CDR1 and CDR2 sequences are SGDLS and YYNGEE. The CDR3, as DNA: TGTGCCAGCAGCCCATTACCTAGCGGGAGATGGGGACATGAGCAGTTCTTC. The encoded protein is CASSPLPSGRWGHEQFF.

This clonotype was detected only a few times. The chain joins TRBV10-3 to TRBJ2-1; D not resolved. The V gene lost 6 bases and the J gene lost 5 bases, with 14 bases spanning the gap. The CDR3 runs 14 residues. Germline-derived CDR1 and CDR2 are ENHRY and SYGVKD. The CDR3 sequence: CAISRLTVNNEQFF. The CDR3 DNA follows: TGTGCCATCAGCCGACTTACAGTCAACAATGAGCAGTTCTTC.

There are a few counts of this clonotype. The chain has TRBV28 and TRBJ1-2; unclear D gene. V was cut by 5 bases and J by 2 bases, with 9 bases left in between. The CDR3 runs 13 residues. Germline V CDR1 and CDR2: MDHEN, SYDVKM. The CDR3 is CASSGPGNYGYTF. Written as DNA, the CDR3 is TGTGCCAGCAGTGGCCCTGGGAACTATGGCTACACCTTC.

At least ten counts were recorded for this clonotype. V is TRBV6-5 and J is TRBJ1-6, with D possibly TRBD1 on 5 matching bases. Trimming stripped 6 bases from V and 7 bases from J, with 7 bases between. Germline V gives CDR1 MNHEY, CDR2 SVGAGI. The length of the CDR3 is 12 residues. The CDR3 loop is CASRGVNSPLHF. The CDR3 DNA reads as TGTGCCAGCAGGGGGGTAAATTCACCCCTCCACTTT.

This clonotype occurred a few times. The genes are TRBV11-2 and TRBJ1-1, with 11 nucleotides matching TRBD1. This CDR3 is 16 amino acids long. The V gene's germline CDR1 is SGHAT and CDR2 FQNNGV. The V gene end was trimmed by 4 bases and the J gene end by 3 bases; junction bases not matched to a gene: 7. CDR3: CASSSGTGGYYTEAFF. Here the CDR3 DNA reads TGTGCCAGCAGCTCCGGGACAGGGGGGTATTACACTGAAGCTTTCTTT.

This clonotype was counted only a few times. V and J are TRBV24-1 and TRBJ2-5; 7 positions agree with TRBD1. Germline V gives CDR1 KGHDR, CDR2 SFDVKD. The CDR3 has 14 residues. V lost 4 bases to trimming and J lost 4 bases; unmatched junction nucleotides: 5. The chain's CDR3 is CATSEDRILETQYF. CDR3 DNA: TGTGCCACCAGTGAGGACAGGATTCTAGAGACCCAGTACTTC.

This chain joins TRBV20-1 and TRBJ1-1, with D possibly matching TRBD1 (6 bases). CDR1 and CDR2 from the germline V gene are DFQATT and SNEGSKA (reference sequence). CDR3 length: 15 amino acids. Trimming shortened V by 4 bases and J by 1 base, and 16 bases separated the two germline ends. CDR3 protein: CSAKKQGLGNTEAFF. As DNA, the CDR3 is TGCAGTGCTAAAAAACAGGGTTTGGGGAACACTGAAGCTTTCTTT.

This clonotype was found a few times. The chain links TRBV5-1 to TRBJ2-1, with 7 bases lining up with TRBD2. The CDR3 covers 15 residues. The V gene end was trimmed by 8 bases and the J gene end by 6 bases; junction bases not matched to a gene: 14. Germline V gene lookup returns CDR1 SGHRS and CDR2 YFSETQ. CDR3 in amino acids: CASTPGLRQINEQFF. Here the CDR3 DNA reads TGCGCCAGTACACCGGGACTAAGACAAATCAATGAGCAGTTCTTC.